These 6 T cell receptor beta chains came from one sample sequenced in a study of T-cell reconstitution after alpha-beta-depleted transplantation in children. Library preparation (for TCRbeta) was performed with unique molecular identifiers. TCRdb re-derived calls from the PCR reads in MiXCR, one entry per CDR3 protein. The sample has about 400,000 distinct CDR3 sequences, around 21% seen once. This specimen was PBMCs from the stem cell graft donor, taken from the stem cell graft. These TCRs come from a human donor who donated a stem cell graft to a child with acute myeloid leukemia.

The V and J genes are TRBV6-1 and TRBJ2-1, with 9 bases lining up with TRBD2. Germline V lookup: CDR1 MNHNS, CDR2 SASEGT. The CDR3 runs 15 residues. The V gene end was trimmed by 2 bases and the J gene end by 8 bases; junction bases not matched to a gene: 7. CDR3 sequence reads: CASSEKAGGGDEQFF. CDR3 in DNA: TGTGCCAGCAGTGAAAAAGCGGGAGGCGGGGATGAGCAGTTCTTC.

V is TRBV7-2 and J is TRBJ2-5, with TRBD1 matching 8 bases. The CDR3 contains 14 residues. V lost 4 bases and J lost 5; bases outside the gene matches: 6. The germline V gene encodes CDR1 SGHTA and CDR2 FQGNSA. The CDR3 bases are TGTGCCAGCAGCTCACCAGGGGGCGCCGAGACCCAGTACTTC. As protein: CASSSPGGAETQYF.

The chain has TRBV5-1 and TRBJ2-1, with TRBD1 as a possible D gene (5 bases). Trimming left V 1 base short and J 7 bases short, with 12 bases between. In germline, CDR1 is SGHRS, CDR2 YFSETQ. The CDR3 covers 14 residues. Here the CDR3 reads CASSLIQGGNEQFF. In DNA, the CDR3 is TGCGCCAGCAGCTTGATCCAGGGTGGAAATGAGCAGTTCTTC.

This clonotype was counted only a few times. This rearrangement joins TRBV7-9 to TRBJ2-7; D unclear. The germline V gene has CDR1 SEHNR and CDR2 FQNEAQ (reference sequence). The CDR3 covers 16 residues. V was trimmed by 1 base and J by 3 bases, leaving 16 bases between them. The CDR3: CASSLGSAASIYEQYF. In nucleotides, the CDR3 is TGTGCCAGCAGCTTAGGCTCGGCGGCCTCTATCTACGAGCAGTACTTC. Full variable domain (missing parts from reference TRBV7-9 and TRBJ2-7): DTGVSQNPRHKITKRGQNVTFRCDPISEHNRLYWYRQTLGQGPEFLTYFQNEAQLEKSRLLSDRFSAERPKGSFSTLEIQRTEQGDSAMYLCASSLGSAASIYEQYFGPGTRLTVT.

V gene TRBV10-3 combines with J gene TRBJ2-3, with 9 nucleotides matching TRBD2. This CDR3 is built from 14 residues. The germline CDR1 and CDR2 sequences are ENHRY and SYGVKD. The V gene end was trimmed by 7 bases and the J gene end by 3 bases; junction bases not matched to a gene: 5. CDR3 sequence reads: CAITSSGSTDTQYF. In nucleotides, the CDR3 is TGTGCCATCACCAGTAGCGGGAGTACAGATACGCAGTATTTT.

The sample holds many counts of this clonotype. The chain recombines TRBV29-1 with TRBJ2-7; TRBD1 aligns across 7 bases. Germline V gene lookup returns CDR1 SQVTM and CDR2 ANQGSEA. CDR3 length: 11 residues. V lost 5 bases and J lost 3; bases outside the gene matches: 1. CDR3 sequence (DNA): TGCAGCGTTACAGGGGACTACGAGCAGTACTTC. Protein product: CSVTGDYEQYF.